One T cell receptor beta chain is described in this entry. Germline V gene data show CDR1 as SGDLS and CDR2 as YYNGEE. The length of the CDR3 is 17 residues. V lost 4 bases to trimming and J lost 4 bases, with 21 bases between them. The sample is drawn from a study of lymphopenia after photon versus proton radiotherapy. Generated by immunoSEQ multiplex PCR, the TCRdb table keeps only in-frame clones and is missing some. Among about 55,000 clones listed, roughly 80% were seen once. This receptor was obtained from a man in his fifties or sixties with pancreatic cancer. The input for sequencing was peripheral blood, taken from a patient treated with proton-based radiotherapy. This sequence joins TRBV9 and TRBJ2-4; D may match TRBD1 or TRBD2 (6 bases each). CDR3 loop: CASSSTGGGIQKNIQYF. DNA of the CDR3: TGTGCCAGCAGCTCCACTGGGGGCGGGATCCAAAAAAACATTCAGTACTTC.